Following are 21 T cell receptor beta chains from one sample sequenced in a study of T cells in localized non-small cell lung cancer. Clones were sequenced by immunoSEQ multiplex PCR, and TCRdb holds only the in-frame ones, with some missing. The data hold about 2,600 clones, with 28% observed a single time. The sample was lung tumor tissue, taken before any cancer treatment. These receptors all come from a male donor at least 60 years old with stage II squamous cell lung carcinoma.

This clone showed up just a few times. The chain uses TRBV9 and TRBJ2-2; 10 bases map to TRBD2. The CDR3 has 17 amino acids. With V trimmed by 5 bases and J by 7 bases, 14 bases remained unmatched. In germline, CDR1 is SGDLS, CDR2 YYNGEE. CDR3 in amino acids: CASSWGILAGEVGELFF. The CDR3 DNA is TGTGCCAGCAGTTGGGGAATCCTAGCGGGGGAAGTCGGGGAGCTGTTTTTT.

The V and J genes are TRBV18 and TRBJ2-2; weak D call: TRBD2 (5 bases). This CDR3 is 15 amino acids long. V was cut by 3 bases and J by 0 bases, with 8 bases left in between. Germline CDR1 is KGHSH and CDR2 is LQKENI. The DNA for the CDR3 is TGTGCCAGCTCACCCGACGGGGCGAACACCGGGGAGCTGTTTTTT. It specifies CASSPDGANTGELFF.

The chain uses TRBV19 and TRBJ1-3, with D uncertain. The V and J ends lost 5 bases and 0 bases respectively, with 14 bases between them. The CDR3 contains 16 residues. The germline V gene encodes CDR1 LNHDA and CDR2 SQIVND (reference sequence). This CDR3 is CASSWPRTTSGNTIYF. CDR3 in DNA: TGTGCCAGTAGTTGGCCGCGGACTACCTCTGGAAACACCATATATTTT.

This clone has only a few counts. This chain uses TRBV14 with TRBJ2-7; D not certain. V dropped 1 base and J dropped 2 bases, with 12 bases sitting between them. Germline CDR1 SGHDN, CDR2 FVKESK. The CDR3 has 15 amino acids. CDR3 protein: CASSQGLAPTYEQYF. For the CDR3, the DNA is TGTGCCAGCAGCCAAGGGTTAGCCCCTACCTACGAGCAGTACTTC.

V usage is TRBV2 and J usage is TRBJ2-2; D gene unclear. The CDR3 length is 15 residues. The V gene lost 3 bases and the J gene lost 5 bases, with 13 bases spanning the gap. Germline V gene sequence: CDR1 SNHLY, CDR2 FYNNEI. The CDR3: CASSDERVTTGELFF. In nucleotides, the CDR3 is TGTGCCAGCAGTGACGAACGGGTTACAACCGGGGAGCTGTTTTTT.

This rearrangement joins TRBV5-1 to TRBJ2-2; 12 nucleotides line up with TRBD2. The V and J ends lost 1 base and 4 bases, in that order; junction bases with no gene match: 2. This CDR3 is built from 16 residues. CDR1 and CDR2 (germline): SGHRS, YFSETQ. CDR3 sequence reads: CASSLRLAGATGELFF. The DNA for the CDR3 is TGCGCCAGCAGCTTGCGACTAGCGGGAGCCACCGGGGAGCTGTTTTTT. Filled out from reference TRBV5-1 and TRBJ2-2, the complete variable domain reads KAGVTQTPRYLIKTRGQQVTLSCSPISGHRSVSWYQQTPGQGLQFLFEYFSETQRNKGNFPGRFSGRQFSNSRSEMNVSTLELGDSALYLCASSLRLAGATGELFFGEGSRLTVL.

This clone appeared a few times. The chain is built from TRBV28 and TRBJ2-5, with D tentatively TRBD1 or TRBD2 (5 bases each). This CDR3 spans 15 amino acids. Trimming stripped 4 bases from V and 4 bases from J, with 16 bases between. Germline V gene data show CDR1 as MDHEN and CDR2 as SYDVKM. This chain's CDR3 is CASSSADSGPETQYF. CDR3 sequence (DNA): TGTGCCAGCAGTTCCGCCGACAGCGGACCAGAGACCCAGTACTTC.

The J gene is TRBJ1-5, the V gene TRBV5-1, with 11 bases matching TRBD1. This CDR3 is built from 15 residues. Germline CDR1 reads SGHRS; CDR2 reads YFSETQ. The J segment lost 5 bases and the V segment lost 2 bases, leaving 3 bases of the junction unmatched. The DNA for the CDR3 is TGCGCCAGCAGCTTAGGACAGGGGGCCGATCAGCCCCAGCATTTT. Translation: CASSLGQGADQPQHF.

V usage is TRBV29-1 and J usage is TRBJ1-2; D is perhaps TRBD1 (5 bases). The germline V gene has CDR1 SQVTM and CDR2 ANQGSEA. CDR3 length equals 14 residues. V lost 4 bases and J lost 8, with 20 bases in between. In DNA, the CDR3 is TGCAGCGTTGCGAGCAGGGCAAGAGAGGAGGGCTACACCTTC. Its translation is CSVASRAREEGYTF.

In this sample, this clone turned up a few times. The V and J genes are TRBV11-3 and TRBJ1-1; tentative D call: TRBD1 (6 bases). This CDR3 is 14 amino acids long. Germline assignment: CDR1 SGHNT and CDR2 YENEEA. V was cut by 3 bases and J by 6 bases, with 14 bases left in between. The CDR3 spells CASSFSDSLSEAFF. CDR3 coding DNA: TGTGCCAGCAGCTTTTCGGACAGCCTCTCTGAAGCTTTCTTT.

This clone has a handful of counts. The rearrangement links TRBV9 to TRBJ1-5; no firm D call. The germline V gene encodes CDR1 SGDLS and CDR2 YYNGEE. This CDR3 spans 12 amino acids. The V end was cut by 5 bases, the J end by 0 bases, with 3 bases between. This chain's CDR3 is CASRASNQPQHF. For the CDR3, the DNA is TGTGCCAGCAGGGCTAGCAATCAGCCCCAGCATTTT.

J is TRBJ2-2 and V is TRBV14; D remains unclear. In germline, CDR1 is SGHDN, CDR2 FVKESK. The V gene lost 1 base and the J gene lost 4 bases, with 4 bases spanning the gap. This CDR3 comprises 13 residues. CDR3 coding DNA: TGTGCCAGCAGCCAAGCGGTCACCGGGGAGCTGTTTTTT. It encodes CASSQAVTGELFF.

A few counts support this clone. The chain employs TRBV6-1 and TRBJ1-1; D is unclear. Germline V lookup: CDR1 MNHNS, CDR2 SASEGT. Trimming pared 0 bases from V and 1 base from J, leaving 3 bases between. The CDR3 sequence is 13 residues long. The CDR3 DNA reads as TGTGCCAGCAGTGAAGCCAGGAACACTGAAGCTTTCTTT. This sequence encodes CASSEARNTEAFF.

Written as DNA, the CDR3 is TGTGCCACCAGCAGAGATGCGGGGACAGGGCCGAACACTGAAGCTTTCTTT. It is translated as CATSRDAGTGPNTEAFF. V is TRBV15 and J is TRBJ1-1; TRBD1 matches at 9 bases. The trim removed 0 bases at V and 1 base at J, leaving 6 bases unmatched. The CDR3 consists of 17 residues. Germline assignment: CDR1 LNHNV and CDR2 YYDKDF (reference sequence).

This clone has a handful of counts. V is TRBV11-3 and J is TRBJ1-6, with D perhaps matching TRBD1 (5 bases). V was trimmed by 5 bases and J by 8 bases, leaving 13 bases between them. Germline V lookup: CDR1 SGHNT, CDR2 YENEEA. The CDR3 totals 14 residues. Here the CDR3 DNA reads TGTGCCAGCAGCCGTGGGGGGGTAGATTCACCCCTCCACTTT. Encoded protein: CASSRGGVDSPLHF.

V and J are TRBV30 and TRBJ1-6; D uncertain. The V end was cut by 0 bases, the J end by 4 bases, with 7 bases between. CDR1 and CDR2 from the germline V gene are GTSNPN and SVGIG (reference sequence). The CDR3 totals 14 residues. CDR3: CAWSVEGYNSPLHF. Written as DNA, the CDR3 is TGTGCCTGGAGTGTAGAAGGGTATAATTCACCCCTCCACTTT.

This clone has more than one count but fewer than ten. CDR3 nucleotides: TGTGCCAGCTCACCACAGGACGGGGGGAAGGTTGGCTACACCTTC. Translated: CASSPQDGGKVGYTF. The chain has TRBV18 and TRBJ1-2, with TRBD1 as a possible D gene (5 bases). The V end lost 1 base, the J end lost 7 bases, and 16 bases lay between the germline ends. Germline loops: CDR1 KGHSH, CDR2 LQKENI. The CDR3 sequence is 15 residues long.

The CDR3 region is CATQTGRSSPLHF. The CDR3 DNA reads TGTGCCACCCAGACAGGGAGGAGTTCACCCCTCCACTTT. The chain carries TRBV6-8 and TRBJ1-6; 7 bases map to TRBD1. V lost 10 bases, J lost 9 bases, and 9 bases stayed unmatched. Germline CDR1 and CDR2: MNHGY and SAAAGT. The CDR3 spans 13 residues.

The rearrangement uses TRBV5-1 and TRBJ2-5; no clear D gene. V was shortened by 3 bases and J by 0 bases, with 9 bases between the two germline ends. The CDR3 totals 14 residues. Germline CDR1 SGHRS, CDR2 YFSETQ. The CDR3 DNA sequence: TGCGCCAGCAGCTCCATACAGTACCAAGAGACCCAGTACTTC. Translating gives CASSSIQYQETQYF.

The chain has TRBV18 and TRBJ2-2; no definite D call. Germline V gene lookup returns CDR1 KGHSH and CDR2 LQKENI. The CDR3 length is 13 residues. Trimming cost V 1 base and J 6 bases, with 6 bases left between them. CDR3 nucleotide sequence: TGTGCCAGCTCACCACTGGGCTCCGGGGAGCTGTTTTTT. It yields the protein CASSPLGSGELFF.

J is TRBJ2-1 and V is TRBV6-8, with unresolved D. V lost 10 bases, J lost 6 bases, and 16 bases lay in between. This CDR3 comprises 13 residues. Germline CDR1 and CDR2: MNHGY and SAAAGT. The CDR3 DNA reads as TGTGCCATCAGAGACCAGGTCGGCAATGAGCAGTTCTTC. It encodes CAIRDQVGNEQFF.